Listed here is a single T cell receptor (beta chain). Its specificity is not known. Specified treatment: around 19 received Ad26.COV2.S at low or high dose, single or two shots; about 5 received placebo; per-sample allocation not given. The investigators took samples on day 63 after the first vaccine or placebo injection. An Ad26 vector expressing Wuhan-strain SARS-CoV-2 spike served as the vaccine. The data belong to a study of Ad26.COV2.S vaccination and SARS-CoV-2 variants. Turning to the study itself: Ad26.COV2.S, an intramuscular injection, was given once or twice 56 days apart. The study's findings and limits: Non-spike TCR breadth showed similarity between vaccine and placebo recipients. Placebo recipients showed lower spike-specific TCR breadth than vaccinees.

This table comes from immunoSEQ multiplex PCR, and its TCRdb copy is limited to in-frame clones, with some not included. This table holds about half a million clones, 80% to 90% found once. V trimming: 3 bases; J trimming: 0 bases; junction bases outside the gene matches: 1. Per the germline V gene, CDR1 is MDHEN and CDR2 is SYDVKM. CDR3 size: 15 residues. The sequence was obtained from a person aged 18 to 65 who received the Ad26.COV2.S COVID-19 vaccine or a placebo. The sample in question was peripheral blood, obtained in a trial of Ad26.COV2.S vaccine versus placebo. The chain has TRBV28 and TRBJ2-3; 9 bases align to TRBD2. CDR3 DNA: TGTGCCAGCAGTTTGGCGGGAGGGAGCACAGATACGCAGTATTTT. Translating gives CASSLAGGSTDTQYF.